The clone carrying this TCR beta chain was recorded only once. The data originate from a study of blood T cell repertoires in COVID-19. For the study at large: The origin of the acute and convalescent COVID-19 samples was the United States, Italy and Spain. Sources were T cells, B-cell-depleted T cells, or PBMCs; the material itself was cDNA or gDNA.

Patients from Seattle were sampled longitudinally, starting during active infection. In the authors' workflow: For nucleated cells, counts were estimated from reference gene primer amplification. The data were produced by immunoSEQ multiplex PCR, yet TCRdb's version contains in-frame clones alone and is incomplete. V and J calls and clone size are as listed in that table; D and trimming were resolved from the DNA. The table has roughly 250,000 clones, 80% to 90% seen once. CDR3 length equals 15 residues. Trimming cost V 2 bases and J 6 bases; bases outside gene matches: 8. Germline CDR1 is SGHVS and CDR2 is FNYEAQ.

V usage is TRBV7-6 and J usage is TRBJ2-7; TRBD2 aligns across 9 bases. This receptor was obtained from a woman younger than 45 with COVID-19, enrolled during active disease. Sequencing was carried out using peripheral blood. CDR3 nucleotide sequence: TGTGCCAGCAGCTTAAATTCGCGGGGGGGCGTCGAGCAGTACTTC. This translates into CASSLNSRGGVEQYF.